A selection of T cell receptor beta chains follows, all from one sample in a study of cytomegalovirus exposure and HLA in healthy donors. Profiling relied on immunoSEQ multiplex PCR, and the TCRdb table lists in-frame clones only, not all of them. The sample lists about 170,000 clones; over 80% were seen once. The material sequenced was PBMCs. These receptor sequences come from a male donor in good health and CMV-seronegative. The CDR3 runs from the conserved cysteine through the conserved F or W. The order of the fields is clone size, V gene, J gene, D gene, CDR3 protein, CDR3 DNA. The D gene is left open where the match is weak. Rows give clone size only sometimes, using once, few, many, or a class for an expanded clone.

-	TRBV11-3	TRBJ2-1	TRBD2	CASSLGGGGSGYNEQFF	TGTGCCAGCAGCTTAGGGGGGGGTGGGAGTGGGTACAATGAGCAGTTCTTC
-	TRBV2	TRBJ2-1	TRBD2	CASSGKRGPYNEQFF	TGTGCCAGCAGTGGGAAGCGGGGGCCCTACAATGAGCAGTTCTTC
-	TRBV10-3	TRBJ1-4	-	CATPRPATKKTNEKLFF	TGTGCCACTCCCCGCCCAGCTACTAAGAAAACTAATGAAAAACTGTTTTTT
-	TRBV30	TRBJ2-3	-	CAWSAGDTQYF	TGTGCCTGGAGCGCGGGAGATACGCAGTATTTT
-	TRBV5-1	TRBJ2-2	TRBD2	CASSASGGNTGELFF	TGCGCCAGCAGCGCAAGCGGGGGAAACACCGGGGAGCTGTTTTTT
-	TRBV5-4	TRBJ1-2	-	CASSLMTVWMSYTF	TGTGCCAGCAGCTTGATGACAGTTTGGATGAGCTACACCTTC
-	TRBV10-3	TRBJ2-7	TRBD1	CATTPSGTAHEQYF	TGTGCCACCACCCCTTCCGGGACAGCCCACGAGCAGTACTTC
once	TRBV11-2	TRBJ1-4	TRBD1	CASSLGGQGNEKLFF	TGTGCCAGCAGCTTAGGTGGACAGGGGAATGAAAAACTGTTTTTT
few	TRBV6-6	TRBJ1-5	-	CASRFGEIGNQPQHF	TGTGCCAGCAGGTTCGGGGAAATCGGCAATCAGCCCCAGCATTTT
-	TRBV9	TRBJ2-2	TRBD1	CASTSGTGITGELFF	TGTGCCAGCACCTCCGGGACAGGGATTACCGGGGAGCTGTTTTTT
-	TRBV5-1	TRBJ1-2	-	CASSLDAGSQDGYTF	TGCGCCAGCAGCTTGGACGCAGGGTCTCAAGATGGCTACACCTTC
-	TRBV6-5	TRBJ1-3	-	CASRGVSGNTIYF	TGTGCCAGCAGAGGGGTATCCGGAAACACCATATATTTT
few	TRBV5-4	TRBJ1-2	TRBD1	CASSLGARGTAGYTF	TGTGCCAGCAGCTTGGGGGCGAGGGGGACAGCTGGCTACACCTTC
few	TRBV9	TRBJ2-3	-	CASSVRQGTDTQYF	TGTGCCAGCAGCGTTAGGCAGGGCACAGATACGCAGTATTTT
few	TRBV5-6	TRBJ2-3	TRBD1	CASSLEAAGGLPGTDTQYF	TGTGCCAGCAGCTTGGAGGCGGCAGGGGGTCTTCCGGGGACAGATACGCAGTATTTT
-	TRBV7-9	TRBJ2-2	TRBD1	CASSRATGVFSGELFF	TGTGCCAGCAGCCGAGCGACAGGGGTCTTTTCCGGGGAGCTGTTTTTT
-	TRBV6-1	TRBJ1-2	TRBD1	CASSEAQDRPSGYTF	TGTGCCAGCAGTGAAGCTCAGGACAGGCCCTCGGGCTACACCTTC
-	TRBV5-6	TRBJ2-7	-	CASSPGESYEQYF	TGTGCCAGCAGCCCGGGGGAGTCCTACGAGCAGTACTTC
-	TRBV6-6	TRBJ2-5	-	CASSYSEGWETQYF	TGTGCCAGCAGTTACTCGGAGGGGTGGGAGACCCAGTACTTC